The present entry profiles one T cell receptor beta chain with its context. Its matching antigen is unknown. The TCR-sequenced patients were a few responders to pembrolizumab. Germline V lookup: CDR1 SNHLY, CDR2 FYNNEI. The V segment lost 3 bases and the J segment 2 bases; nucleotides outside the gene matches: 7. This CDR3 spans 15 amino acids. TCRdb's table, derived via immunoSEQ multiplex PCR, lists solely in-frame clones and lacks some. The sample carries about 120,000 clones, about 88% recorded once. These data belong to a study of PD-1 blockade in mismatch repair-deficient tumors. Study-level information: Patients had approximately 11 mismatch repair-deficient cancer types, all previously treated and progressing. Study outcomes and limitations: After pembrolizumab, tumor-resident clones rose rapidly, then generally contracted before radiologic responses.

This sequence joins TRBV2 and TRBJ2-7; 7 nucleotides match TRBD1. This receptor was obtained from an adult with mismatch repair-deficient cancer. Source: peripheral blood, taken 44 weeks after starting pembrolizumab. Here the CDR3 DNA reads TGTGCCAGCAGTGAGGGGCGACAGGGTGCCTACGAGCAGTACTTC. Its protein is CASSEGRQGAYEQYF.